The 12 T cell receptor beta chains reported below all come from one sample, sequenced in a study of blood T cell repertoires in COVID-19. Sequenced by immunoSEQ multiplex PCR; TCRdb stores in-frame clones only, minus some. Of roughly 250,000 clones listed, 84% are singletons. The sequenced sample was peripheral blood. Every receptor here comes from a human donor in a cohort sampled during active COVID-19.

The chain uses TRBV5-1 and TRBJ2-2; no clear D. Trimming took off 6 bases at V and 0 bases at J, with 12 bases between the two ends. The CDR3 is 15 amino acids. CDR1 is SGHRS, CDR2 YFSETQ, per germline. The CDR3 region is CASTLAVTNTGELFF. The DNA of the CDR3 is TGCGCCAGCACATTAGCTGTCACGAACACCGGGGAGCTGTTTTTT.

There are a few counts of this clone. The CDR3 bases are TGTGCCAGCAGTGAATTCCTTACTTACACCGGGGAGCTGTTTTTT. Encoded protein: CASSEFLTYTGELFF. The chain carries TRBV2 and TRBJ2-2, with D unresolved. CDR1 and CDR2 from the germline V gene are SNHLY and FYNNEI. The germline V and J ends were trimmed by 2 bases and 3 bases, with 10 bases remaining between them. The length of the CDR3 is 15 residues. Complete variable domain (other parts from reference TRBV2 and TRBJ2-2): EPEVTQTPSHQVTQMGQEVILRCVPISNHLYFYWYRQILGQKVEFLVSFYNNEISEKSEIFDDQFSVERPDGSNFTLKIRSTKLEDSAMYFCASSEFLTYTGELFFGEGSRLTVL.

The gene calls are TRBV7-2 and TRBJ1-6; 7 bases agree with TRBD1. This CDR3 has 15 amino acids. Per the germline V gene, CDR1 is SGHTA and CDR2 is FQGNSA. V dropped 6 bases and J dropped 6; count of bases not matched to a gene: 8. The chain's CDR3 is CASSSQDRANSPLHF. DNA of the CDR3: TGTGCCAGCAGTTCTCAAGACAGGGCTAATTCACCCCTCCACTTT.

The chain couples TRBV19 to TRBJ2-3, with D tentatively TRBD2 (5 bases). V dropped 6 bases and J dropped 0 bases, with 16 bases sitting between them. CDR1 and CDR2 (germline): LNHDA, SQIVND (reference sequence). The CDR3 loop spans 16 amino acids. The CDR3 region is CASRDLAGPSTDTQYF. Here the CDR3 DNA reads TGTGCCAGTAGGGACCTTGCGGGTCCTAGCACAGATACGCAGTATTTT.

The chain couples TRBV18 to TRBJ1-1, with 7 positions matching TRBD1. From germline, CDR1 is KGHSH and CDR2 LQKENI. This CDR3 contains 15 residues. Trimming took 8 bases from V and 1 from J; bases not matched to a gene: 10. DNA of the CDR3: TGTGCCAGCCAGACAGGGTTGGCAAGGAACACTGAAGCTTTCTTT. It specifies CASQTGLARNTEAFF.

This rearrangement joins TRBV6-5 to TRBJ2-7; 8 positions agree with TRBD2. Trimming cost V 11 bases and J 0 bases; bases outside gene matches: 12. CDR3 length: 15 amino acids. Germline V CDR1 and CDR2: MNHEY, SVGAGI. The CDR3 DNA is TGTGCCGCTCGGGGGGGGGCGTCCGACTCCTACGAGCAGTACTTC. Translated, it gives CAARGGASDSYEQYF.

J is TRBJ1-2 and V is TRBV19; D is ambiguous. Germline assignment: CDR1 LNHDA and CDR2 SQIVND (reference sequence). Trimming left V 6 bases short and J 4 bases short, with 12 bases between. This CDR3 has 13 residues. The CDR3 protein is CASRGGSAYGYTF. CDR3 nucleotide sequence: TGTGCCAGTAGAGGAGGGAGTGCCTATGGCTACACCTTC.

This clone has only one observation. The rearrangement links TRBV2 to TRBJ2-5; the match to TRBD1 covers 9 bases. Germline CDR1 reads SNHLY; CDR2 reads FYNNEI. The CDR3 contains 13 residues. Trimming cost V 6 bases and J 1 base; bases outside gene matches: 0. The CDR3 DNA follows: TGTGCCAGCAGGGACAGGGGCCAAGAGACCCAGTACTTC. Encoded protein: CASRDRGQETQYF.

This chain connects TRBV4-3 to TRBJ1-3, with TRBD1 matching over 9 bases. Per the germline V gene, CDR1 is LGHNA and CDR2 is YSLEER. V was pared by 2 bases and J by 1 base, with 9 bases of the junction left unmatched. CDR3 length equals 18 residues. This CDR3 is CASSQHLPGQGSGNTIYF. The CDR3 DNA follows: TGCGCCAGCAGCCAACACCTTCCGGGACAGGGTTCTGGAAACACCATATATTTT.

The chain is built from TRBV19 and TRBJ2-3; TRBD2 agrees at 7 bases. The CDR3 extends over 15 amino acids. V was clipped by 3 bases and J by 6 bases; unmatched bases: 9. Per the germline V gene, CDR1 is LNHDA and CDR2 is SQIVND (reference sequence). The CDR3 region has the DNA TGTGCCAGTAGTATGTTAGCGGGTGTGATGGATACGCAGTATTTT. Its translation is CASSMLAGVMDTQYF.

For the CDR3, the DNA is TGTGCCAGCAGCCAACACCGACTAGCGGGGCTTTACAATGAGCAGTTCTTC. This translates into CASSQHRLAGLYNEQFF. The V call is TRBV3-1 (or the pseudogene TRBV3-2), the J call TRBJ2-1, with 11 positions matching TRBD2. The CDR3 covers 17 residues. Trimming took 2 bases from V and 4 from J; bases not matched to a gene: 7. Germline V lookup: CDR1 LGHDT, CDR2 YNNKEL (reference sequence).

CDR3 coding DNA: TGTGCCAGCAGCTCACAAACAGGGTTCGGCACTGAAGCTTTCTTT. Protein: CASSSQTGFGTEAFF. The chain uses TRBV7-6 and TRBJ1-1; D is perhaps TRBD1 (6 bases). CDR3 size: 15 residues. V was pared by 4 bases and J by 4 bases, with 16 bases between. Germline V gene lookup returns CDR1 SGHVS and CDR2 FNYEAQ.